The 8 T cell receptor beta chains listed next were all sequenced from one sample in a study of cytomegalovirus exposure and HLA in healthy donors. The data were produced by immunoSEQ multiplex PCR, yet TCRdb's version contains in-frame clones alone and is incomplete. The profile covers tens of thousands of clones, with roughly 96% appearing a single time and under 2.5% taken by the ten largest. The source material was PBMCs. The receptors stem from a man younger than 35 in good health and CMV-seronegative.

This chain joins TRBV6-5 and TRBJ1-5; D is uncertain. CDR1 and CDR2 (germline): MNHEY, SVGAGI. Between the trimmed V and J ends, which lost 10 bases and 11 bases, there was a span of 15 bases. This CDR3 is 11 amino acids long. The CDR3 reads CAIPRGRAQHF. The CDR3 nucleotides read TGTGCCATACCGAGAGGGAGGGCCCAGCATTTT.

In regard to this clone: A junction end diverges from the germline sequence, so it may reflect a read error. Here the CDR3 reads CASSFLGQTNEKLFF. Written as DNA, the CDR3 is TGTGCCAGCAGCTTTTTGGGACAGACTAACGAAAAACTGTTTTTT. V usage is TRBV7-9 and J usage is TRBJ1-4; 7 bases are shared with TRBD1. This CDR3 has 15 residues. Germline V gene lookup returns CDR1 SEHNR and CDR2 FQNEAQ (reference sequence).

The V gene is TRBV9, the J gene TRBJ1-1; no firm D call. Germline CDR1 and CDR2: SGDLS and YYNGEE. The CDR3 consists of 14 residues. Deletions cut 0 bases from V and 1 base from J, with 7 bases between. CDR3 sequence (DNA): TGTGCCAGCAGCGTAGCTGAGCCGAACACTGAAGCTTTCTTT. It is translated as CASSVAEPNTEAFF.

This clone has only one observation. The CDR3 loop is CASSEGTGGSYEQYF. The CDR3 bases are TGCGCCAGCAGTGAGGGGACAGGGGGGTCCTACGAGCAGTACTTC. The chain links TRBV10-1 to TRBJ2-7, with 11 nucleotides matching TRBD1. The V gene end was trimmed by 2 bases and the J gene end by 1 base; junction bases not matched to a gene: 1. The germline V gene has CDR1 WNHNN and CDR2 SYGVQD (reference sequence). There are 15 residues in the CDR3.

The chain uses TRBV11-2 and TRBJ1-2; no firm D call. The CDR3 length is 11 residues. Germline CDR1 reads SGHAT; CDR2 reads FQNNGV. Between the trimmed V and J ends, which lost 1 base and 13 bases, there was a span of 10 bases. The CDR3 nucleotides are TGTGCCAGCAGCTTAGGACGGACTAGCACCTTC. This gives the protein CASSLGRTSTF.

This chain uses TRBV7-8 with TRBJ1-4; D perhaps matches TRBD1 (5 bases). The CDR3 runs 15 residues. Germline-derived CDR1 and CDR2 are SGHVS and FQNEAQ. Trimming shortened V by 3 bases and J by 4 bases, and 12 bases separated the two germline ends. CDR3 DNA: TGTGCCAGCAGCTTTACAGGACGGCATAATGAAAAACTGTTTTTT. Amino acid sequence: CASSFTGRHNEKLFF.

This sequence joins TRBV30 and TRBJ1-1, with no clear D. The CDR3 length is 12 residues. Germline lookup yields CDR1 GTSNPN and CDR2 SVGIG (reference sequence). CDR3 in amino acids: CAPLDYTSEAFF. The DNA for the CDR3 is TGTGCACCCCTCGACTACACCAGTGAAGCTTTCTTT.

The chain couples TRBV7-2 to TRBJ2-7, with D possibly being TRBD2 (7 bases). Germline CDR1 reads SGHTA; CDR2 reads FQGNSA. The CDR3 runs to 13 residues. Trimming took off 5 bases at V and 7 bases at J, with 15 bases between the two ends. The CDR3 nucleotides read TGTGCCAGCAGCCCGAATAGGGGGGGGGAGCAGTACTTC. It specifies CASSPNRGGEQYF.